The 15 T cell receptor beta chains below all came from one sample that was sequenced in a study of CD8 T cells in ankylosing spondylitis. Overall study results and limits: Made up of fewer than ten highly homologous variants, a TCR beta motif appeared characteristic of ankylosing spondylitis blood.

For these receptors, no antigen is known. TCRdb re-called the 5' RACE reads with MiXCR, one entry per CDR3 protein. The sample lists more than 650,000 distinct CDR3 sequences; 10% to 15% were seen once. Material for sequencing was blood, either unsorted or a sorted T cell fraction (not recorded which). Every receptor here comes from a male donor with ankylosing spondylitis.

This clonotype was counted a single time. The gene calls are TRBV15 and TRBJ2-1, with D perhaps TRBD1 or TRBD2 (5 bases each). There are 13 residues in the CDR3. Per germline, CDR1 LNHNV and CDR2 YYDKDF (reference sequence). Trimming cost V 1 base and J 12 bases, with 13 bases left between them. The CDR3 region has the DNA TGTGCCACCAGCAGAGGGGACGGTCGCGGGCAGTTCTTC. Translated: CATSRGDGRGQFF.

This clonotype was found many times. V and J are TRBV5-1 and TRBJ2-1; 7 bases are shared with TRBD2. This CDR3 has 15 amino acids. Trimming cost V 0 bases and J 4 bases; bases outside gene matches: 4. Germline CDR1 SGHRS, CDR2 YFSETQ. CDR3 nucleotide sequence: TGCGCCAGCAGCTTGGACGGGGGGATTTACAATGAGCAGTTCTTC. This translates into CASSLDGGIYNEQFF.

This clonotype was counted ten times or more. Here the CDR3 reads CAISRLEGLAGANEQFF. CDR3 in DNA: TGTGCCATCAGCCGATTAGAGGGGCTAGCGGGAGCCAATGAGCAGTTCTTC. This chain uses TRBV10-3 with TRBJ2-1, with 10 bases identical to TRBD2. CDR1 and CDR2 from the germline V gene are ENHRY and SYGVKD. This CDR3 region has 17 residues. J was trimmed by 6 bases and V by 6 bases; bases with no gene match: 14.

CDR3 protein: CASSPGVAGELFF. The CDR3 DNA reads as TGCGCCAGCAGCCCCGGGGTTGCCGGGGAGCTGTTTTTT. The chain has TRBV5-1 and TRBJ2-2, with a tentative D call TRBD2 (5 bases). The CDR3 has 13 amino acids. Trimming left V 4 bases short and J 6 bases short, with 10 bases between. From germline, CDR1 is SGHRS and CDR2 YFSETQ. The complete variable domain, with remaining parts taken from reference TRBV5-1 and TRBJ2-2, reads KAGVTQTPRYLIKTRGQQVTLSCSPISGHRSVSWYQQTPGQGLQFLFEYFSETQRNKGNFPGRFSGRQFSNSRSEMNVSTLELGDSALYLCASSPGVAGELFFGEGSRLTVL.

This clonotype was found many times. The V and J genes are TRBV5-1 and TRBJ2-2; the D gene is possibly TRBD2 (6 bases). The germline V gene has CDR1 SGHRS and CDR2 YFSETQ. V gave up 1 base and J gave up 5 bases, with 15 bases separating them. CDR3 length equals 16 residues. The CDR3 protein is CASSLRGLASTGELFF. For the CDR3, the DNA is TGCGCCAGCAGCTTGAGGGGCCTAGCGTCTACCGGGGAGCTGTTTTTT.

This clonotype was seen many times. CDR3 region: CASTKSPRANEQFF. In nucleotides, the CDR3 is TGTGCCAGCACCAAAAGCCCTCGGGCCAATGAGCAGTTCTTC. This rearrangement joins TRBV12-3 or TRBV12-4 to TRBJ2-1; D gene ambiguous. With 7 bases removed from V and 6 bases from J, the gap between germline ends came to 16 bases. The length of the CDR3 is 14 residues.

This clonotype has only a few counts. V gene TRBV5-1 combines with J gene TRBJ2-2; D not resolved. Trimming pared 4 bases from V and 1 base from J, leaving 5 bases between. Germline loops: CDR1 SGHRS, CDR2 YFSETQ. CDR3 length: 13 residues. CDR3 nucleotides: TGCGCCAGCAGCGAACAGAACACCGGGGAGCTGTTTTTT. Translating it yields CASSEQNTGELFF.

There are many counts of this clonotype. This chain connects TRBV20-1 to TRBJ2-3; TRBD1 is a possible D gene (5 bases). The CDR3 totals 12 residues. Trimming took 7 bases from V and 6 from J, leaving 14 bases between them. Germline V lookup: CDR1 DFQATT, CDR2 SNEGSKA (reference sequence). This CDR3 reads CSVYRIQDTQYF. CDR3 bases: TGCAGTGTTTACAGGATTCAGGATACGCAGTATTTT.

At least ten counts were recorded for this clonotype. This chain joins TRBV5-6 and TRBJ2-5; TRBD2 agrees at 7 bases. Germline assignment: CDR1 SGHDT and CDR2 YYEEEE. The CDR3 runs to 15 residues. V trimming: 4 bases; J trimming: 2 bases; junction bases outside the gene matches: 8. CDR3 loop: CASSGTGLVQETQYF. The CDR3, as DNA: TGTGCCAGCAGCGGGACCGGACTAGTACAAGAGACCCAGTACTTC.

The chain links TRBV5-1 to TRBJ2-7, with a possible D match to TRBD1 (5 bases). The CDR3 sequence is 15 residues long. The germline V and J ends were trimmed by 0 bases and 5 bases, with 15 bases remaining between them. CDR1 and CDR2 from the germline V gene are SGHRS and YFSETQ. CDR3 DNA: TGCGCCAGCAGCTTGGCACTACAGGTGAATGACGAGCAGTACTTC. This codes for CASSLALQVNDEQYF.

This chain joins TRBV5-6 and TRBJ2-4, with 7 bases that match TRBD2. The CDR3 contains 14 residues. Looked up from germline, CDR1 is SGHDT and CDR2 is YYEEEE. V lost 2 bases and J lost 8; bases outside the gene matches: 7. The CDR3 bases are TGTGCCAGCAGCTTCTGGGGGAGGGAGGACATTCAGTACTTC. The encoded protein is CASSFWGREDIQYF. Together with reference TRBV5-6 and TRBJ2-4, the CDR3 gives the full variable domain: DAGVTQSPTHLIKTRGQQVTLRCSPKSGHDTVSWYQQALGQGPQFIFQYYEEEERQRGNFPDRFSGHQFPNYSSELNVNALLLGDSALYLCASSFWGREDIQYFGAGTRLSVL.

The sample holds a few counts of this clonotype. The chain joins TRBV10-3 to TRBJ2-1, with D tentatively TRBD2 (6 bases). The CDR3 runs 17 residues. V was clipped by 0 bases and J by 7 bases, with 19 bases between them. CDR1 is ENHRY and CDR2 is SYGVKD in the germline V gene. CDR3 amino acids: CAISESTGEPLGNEQFF. CDR3 DNA: TGTGCCATCAGTGAGTCGACGGGGGAGCCACTGGGGAATGAGCAGTTCTTC.

The CDR3 here is CASSRTGTADEQYF. The CDR3 region has the DNA TGTGCCAGCAGTAGGACAGGGACGGCGGACGAGCAGTACTTC. This chain joins TRBV7-2 and TRBJ2-7; 8 bases fit TRBD1. V lost 6 bases, J lost 5 bases, and 9 bases stayed unmatched. The CDR3 has 14 residues. Germline CDR1 reads SGHTA; CDR2 reads FQGNSA.

The CDR3 bases are TGTGCCAGCAGCTTGTTAGGGACAGGACTTTCGACCTCCTACGAGCAGTACTTC. This translates into CASSLLGTGLSTSYEQYF. The V gene is TRBV5-5, the J gene TRBJ2-7; 8 nucleotides agree with TRBD1. The CDR3 length is 18 residues. Unmatched junction bases numbered 12, after V lost 1 base and J lost 0 bases. The V gene's germline CDR1 is SGHKS and CDR2 YYEKEE (reference sequence).

This clonotype was picked up a small number of times. This rearrangement joins TRBV11-1 to TRBJ2-7; D may be TRBD1 or TRBD2 (5 bases each). V was trimmed by 8 bases and J by 6 bases, leaving 17 bases between them. CDR1 is SGHAT, CDR2 FQDESV, per germline (reference sequence). This CDR3 has 13 residues. The CDR3 here is CASRKGTTGEQYF. Written as DNA, the CDR3 is TGTGCCAGCCGAAAGGGGACCACGGGCGAGCAGTACTTC.